This TCR beta chain comes out of a study of pediatric ulcerative colitis (dated by TCRdb to about 2019). For context, the study as a whole: Pancolitis was present in several ulcerative colitis patients and left-sided colitis in two, and histology consistent with ulcerative colitis was found in all of these patients. By Pediatric Ulcerative Colitis Activity Index, mild disease was classified in a couple of patients, moderate disease in four and acute severe colitis in three. From under ten newly diagnosed, treatment-naive pediatric ulcerative colitis patients and four non-IBD control children, paired blood and rectal samples were collected.

Rearranged CDR3 beta regions were amplified from genomic DNA with multiplex V and J primers using the immunoSEQ TRB Survey service. Survey-level sequencing depth of up to 500,000 reads per sample was used to keep depth equal across samples. The libraries were purified and pooled, then sequenced using Illumina technology. In the original analysis: Productive clonality, sample overlap, pairwise scatters, CDR3 beta length, V/D/J gene usage and productiveness were all assessed with the immunoSEQ online tools. Alongside Shannon and Simpson indices, calculated diversity was computed as the number of unique rearrangements divided by total templates, multiplied by 100. For principal component analysis, Z-score normalized data were analyzed with the R prcomp function and the ggbiplot package. Blood-rectal clonal overlap within each subject was quantified with Morisita's index. This immuneACCESS table, as held by TCRdb, lists in-frame sequences with V and J called but not all clones. Of the missing ones, under half trace to an unresolved V gene in checked studies; the others have no known cause. V, J and clone size were drawn from that table, and D and trimming were deduced from the DNA. This sample gives about 36,000 clones in total; less than 80% of them show up just once. The ten largest account for around 0.7% of the sample.

General conclusions and limits of the study: Autologous blood-rectal clonal overlap was significantly higher in ulcerative colitis patients than in controls, suggesting increased T cell trafficking to inflamed tissue. The healthy control group was small, consisting of only a handful of individuals. Features of the rectal repertoire distinguished controls, mild-moderate colitis patients and acute severe colitis patients, and in acute severe colitis rectal diversity was lower because of clonal expansions. Rectal pinch biopsies may have included blood-derived T cells, especially in patients with overt colitis. For technical reasons, substantially fewer templates were yielded by the blood samples of a couple of patients, and these blood samples were excluded from blood-rectal overlap analysis. Because repertoires were derived from total lymphocyte DNA, patterns in rare subsets such as regulatory T cells may not have been reflected. A couple of rectal CDR3 clonotypes turned up in every ulcerative colitis patient but in none of the controls.

Trimming takes 6 bases off V and 4 bases off J; junction bases not matched to a gene: 3. The cysteine opens and the phenylalanine closes a CDR3 of 12 amino acids. Here the CDR3 DNA is all that survives: 36 bases in frame from base 1. CDR1 and CDR2 are drawn from the germline V gene: SQVTM, ANQGSEA. During colonoscopy, one to two rectal pinch biopsies were obtained for research purposes. Before the diagnostic colonoscopy, none of the ulcerative colitis patients had been given any immunosuppressive medication. Before DNA isolation, rectal biopsies were subjected to proteinase K digestion. The Wizard kit (Promega) was used to extract genomic DNA from the blood and intestinal samples. A note on this clone: It lacks a known antigen. Base qualities are not provided; no much larger clone lies one nucleotide away.

This receptor was obtained from a boy between 10 and 17 years old with moderate ulcerative colitis. Recombination linked TRBV29-1 to TRBJ2-1; 7 of the junction bases match TRBD1. Source material: gut tissue. The nucleotide sequence is TGCAGCGTGGACAGGCAGTACAATGAGCAGTTCTTC. The translation is CSVDRQYNEQFF.